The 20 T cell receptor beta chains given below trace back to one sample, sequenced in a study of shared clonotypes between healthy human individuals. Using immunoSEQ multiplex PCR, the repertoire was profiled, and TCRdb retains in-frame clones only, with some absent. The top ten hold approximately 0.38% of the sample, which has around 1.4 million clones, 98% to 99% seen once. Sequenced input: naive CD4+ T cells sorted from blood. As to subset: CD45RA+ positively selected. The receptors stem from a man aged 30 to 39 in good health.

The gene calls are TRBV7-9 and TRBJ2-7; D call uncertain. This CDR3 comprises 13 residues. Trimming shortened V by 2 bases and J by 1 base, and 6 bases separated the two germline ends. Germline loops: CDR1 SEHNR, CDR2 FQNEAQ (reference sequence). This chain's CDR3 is CASSLIGSYEQYF. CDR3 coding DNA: TGTGCCAGCAGCTTAATCGGATCCTACGAGCAGTACTTC.

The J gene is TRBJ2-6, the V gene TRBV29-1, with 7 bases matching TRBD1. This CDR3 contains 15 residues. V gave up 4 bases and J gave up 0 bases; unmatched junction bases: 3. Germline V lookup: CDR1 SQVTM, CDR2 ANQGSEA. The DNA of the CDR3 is TGCAGCGTTGTGGGACAGTTCTCTGGGGCCAACGTCCTGACTTTC. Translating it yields CSVVGQFSGANVLTF.

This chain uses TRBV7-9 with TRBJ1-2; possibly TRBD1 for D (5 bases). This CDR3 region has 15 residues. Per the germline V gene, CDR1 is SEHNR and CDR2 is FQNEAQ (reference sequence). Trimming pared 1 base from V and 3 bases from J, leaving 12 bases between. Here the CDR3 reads CASSLVLPGDYGYTF. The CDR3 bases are TGTGCCAGCAGCTTAGTTCTCCCGGGGGACTATGGCTACACCTTC.

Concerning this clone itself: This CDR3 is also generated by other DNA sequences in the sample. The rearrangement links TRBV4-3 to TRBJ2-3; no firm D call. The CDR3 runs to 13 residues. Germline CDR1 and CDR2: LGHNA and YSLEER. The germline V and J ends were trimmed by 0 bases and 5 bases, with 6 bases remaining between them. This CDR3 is CASSQDFGDTQYF. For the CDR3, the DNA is TGCGCCAGCAGCCAAGATTTCGGAGATACGCAGTATTTT.

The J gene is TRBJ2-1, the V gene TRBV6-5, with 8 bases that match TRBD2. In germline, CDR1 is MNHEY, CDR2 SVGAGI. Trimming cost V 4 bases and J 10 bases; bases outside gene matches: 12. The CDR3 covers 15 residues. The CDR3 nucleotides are TGTGCCAGCAGTTCCGGGACTAGGCCTTCACGGGAGCAGTTCTTC. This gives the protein CASSSGTRPSREQFF.

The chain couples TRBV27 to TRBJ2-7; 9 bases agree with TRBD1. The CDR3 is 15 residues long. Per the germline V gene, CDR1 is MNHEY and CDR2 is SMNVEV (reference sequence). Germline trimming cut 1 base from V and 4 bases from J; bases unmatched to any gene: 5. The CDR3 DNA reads TGTGCCAGCAGTTTATTTACAGGGGGCAGGTACGAGCAGTACTTC. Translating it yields CASSLFTGGRYEQYF.

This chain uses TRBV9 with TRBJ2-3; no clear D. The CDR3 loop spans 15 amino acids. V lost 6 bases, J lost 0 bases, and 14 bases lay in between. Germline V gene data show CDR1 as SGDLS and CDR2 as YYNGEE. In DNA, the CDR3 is TGTGCCAGCACAGCGAGCTCAGTGAGCACAGATACGCAGTATTTT. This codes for CASTASSVSTDTQYF.

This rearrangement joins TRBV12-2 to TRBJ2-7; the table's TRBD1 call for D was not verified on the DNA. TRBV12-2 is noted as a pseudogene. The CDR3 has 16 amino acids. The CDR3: CASRPSPRDRLSEQYF. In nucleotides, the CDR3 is TGTGCAAGTCGCCCATCCCCCCGGGACAGGCTCTCCGAGCAGTACTTC.

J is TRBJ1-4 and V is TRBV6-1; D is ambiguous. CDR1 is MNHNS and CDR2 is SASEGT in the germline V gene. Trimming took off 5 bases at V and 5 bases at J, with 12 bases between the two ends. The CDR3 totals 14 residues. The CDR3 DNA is TGTGCCAGCAGTTTAGAGTACCGAAATGAAAAACTGTTTTTT. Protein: CASSLEYRNEKLFF.

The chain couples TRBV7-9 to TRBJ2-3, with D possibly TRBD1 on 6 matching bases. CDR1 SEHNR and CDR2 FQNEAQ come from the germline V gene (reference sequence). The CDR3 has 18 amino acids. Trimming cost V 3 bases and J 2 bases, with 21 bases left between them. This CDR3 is CASSFYNPGVLVTDTQYF. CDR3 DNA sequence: TGTGCCAGCAGCTTTTACAATCCAGGGGTTCTTGTCACAGATACGCAGTATTTT.

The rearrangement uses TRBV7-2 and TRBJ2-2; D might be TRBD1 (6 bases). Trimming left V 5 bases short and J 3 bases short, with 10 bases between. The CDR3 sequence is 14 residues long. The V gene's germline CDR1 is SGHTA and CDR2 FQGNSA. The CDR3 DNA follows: TGTGCCAGCAGCCAGGACAGTCACACCGGGGAGCTGTTTTTT. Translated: CASSQDSHTGELFF.

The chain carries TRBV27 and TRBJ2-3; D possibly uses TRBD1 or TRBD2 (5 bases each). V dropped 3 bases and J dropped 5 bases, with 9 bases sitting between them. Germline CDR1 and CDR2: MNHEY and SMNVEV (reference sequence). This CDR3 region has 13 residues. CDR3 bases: TGTGCCAGCAGTTTTTCGAGGGGAGATACGCAGTATTTT. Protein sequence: CASSFSRGDTQYF.

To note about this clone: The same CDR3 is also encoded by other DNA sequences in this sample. CDR3 in amino acids: CASSPSGSSYEQYF. As DNA, the CDR3 is TGTGCCAGCAGTCCAAGCGGGTCCTCCTACGAGCAGTACTTC. J is TRBJ2-7 and V is TRBV28; D may be TRBD2 (6 bases). The CDR3 extends over 14 amino acids. With 5 bases removed from V and 0 bases from J, the gap between germline ends came to 11 bases. CDR1 MDHEN and CDR2 SYDVKM come from the germline V gene.

CDR3 nucleotide sequence: TGCGCCAGCAGCTTGGGGAGCGGGAGGTTCTACGAGCAGTACTTC. It is translated as CASSLGSGRFYEQYF. The V gene is TRBV5-1, the J gene TRBJ2-7, with TRBD2 identical over 9 bases. Trimming at V came to 0 bases and at J to 3 bases, leaving 4 bases not matched to a gene. Germline V gene lookup returns CDR1 SGHRS and CDR2 YFSETQ. There are 15 residues in the CDR3.

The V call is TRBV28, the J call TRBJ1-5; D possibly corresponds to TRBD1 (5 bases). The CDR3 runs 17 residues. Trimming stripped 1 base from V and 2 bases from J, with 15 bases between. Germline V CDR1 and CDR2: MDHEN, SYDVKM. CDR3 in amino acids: CASSLFVGQGGNQPQHF. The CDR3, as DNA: TGTGCCAGCAGTTTATTCGTGGGTCAGGGTGGCAATCAGCCCCAGCATTTT.

CDR3 sequence (DNA): TGCGCCAGCAGCTTGGAGGGGAGACTTCCTGGACTAGCGGGAGGGCCTATAGACGAGCAGTACTTC. This gives the protein CASSLEGRLPGLAGGPIDEQYF. V and J are TRBV5-1 and TRBJ2-7; the match to TRBD2 covers 15 bases. V gave up 0 bases and J gave up 5 bases; unmatched junction bases: 21. The CDR3 runs to 22 residues. Germline values: CDR1 SGHRS, CDR2 YFSETQ.

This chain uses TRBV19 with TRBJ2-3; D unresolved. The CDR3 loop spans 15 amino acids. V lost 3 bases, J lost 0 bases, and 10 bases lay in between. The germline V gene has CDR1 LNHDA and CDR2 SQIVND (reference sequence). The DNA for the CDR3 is TGTGCCAGTAGTATTTTGGCGTCTAGCACAGATACGCAGTATTTT. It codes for CASSILASSTDTQYF.

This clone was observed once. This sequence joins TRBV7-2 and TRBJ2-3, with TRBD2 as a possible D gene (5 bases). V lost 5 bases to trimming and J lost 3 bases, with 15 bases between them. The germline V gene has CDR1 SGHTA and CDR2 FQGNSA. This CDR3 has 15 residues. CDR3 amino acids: CASSRGWASTDTQYF. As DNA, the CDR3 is TGTGCCAGCAGCCGGGGTTGGGCAAGTACAGATACGCAGTATTTT.

CDR3 DNA sequence: TGTGCCAGCAGTTTGGGAGGGGGCGACGAGCAGTACTTC. Protein product: CASSLGGGDEQYF. The chain recombines TRBV27 with TRBJ2-7; TRBD1 or TRBD2 may be the D gene (7 bases each). Per the germline V gene, CDR1 is MNHEY and CDR2 is SMNVEV (reference sequence). The CDR3 has 13 amino acids. Trimming shortened V by 3 bases and J by 5 bases, and 11 bases separated the two germline ends.

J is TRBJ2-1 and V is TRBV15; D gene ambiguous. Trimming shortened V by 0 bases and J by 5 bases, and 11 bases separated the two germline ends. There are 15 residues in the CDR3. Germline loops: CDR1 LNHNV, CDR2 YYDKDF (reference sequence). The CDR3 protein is CATSRDRVADNEQFF. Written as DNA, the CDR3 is TGTGCCACCAGCAGAGATAGGGTAGCAGACAATGAGCAGTTCTTC.